This TCR beta chain was profiled in a study of blood T cell repertoires in COVID-19. Study at large: T cells, B-cell-depleted T cells, or PBMCs supplied cDNA or gDNA.

This clone was detected a few times. Sequenced by immunoSEQ multiplex PCR; TCRdb stores in-frame clones only, minus some. The sample records some 30,000 clones, about 89% being singletons. The receptor's source is a human donor in a cohort sampled during active COVID-19. Sequenced sample: peripheral blood.

The CDR3 DNA is TGTGCCAGTAGTACGACAGGGGGCGATGGCTACACCTTC. This codes for CASSTTGGDGYTF. V gene TRBV19 combines with J gene TRBJ1-2, with 10 bases that match TRBD1. After removal of 4 bases from V and 6 bases from J, the junction contained 2 bases not matched to a gene. Germline V gives CDR1 LNHDA, CDR2 SQIVND (reference sequence). The CDR3 has 13 amino acids.